This TCR beta chain stems from a study of shared clonotypes between healthy human individuals. Deep-level assay runs were performed. On sorted subsets, replicate PCRs used 150 to 250 ng DNA, or about 30,000 T cell genomes. The repertoire was sequenced with immunoSEQ multiplex PCR; TCRdb's copy has only in-frame clones and lacks some. The table records over a million clones, approximately 78% of them present only once. The germline V gene has CDR1 LGHNT and CDR2 FRNRAP. This CDR3 is 14 amino acids long. With 8 bases clipped from V and 5 bases from J, the junction kept 8 bases outside the gene matches. Partitioning of CD4+ cells yielded a CD45RA+ naive subset and a CD45RA-negative memory subset.

This sequence originates from a man younger than 35 in good health. Some clones in this sample may be carry-over from other donors' samples. J is TRBJ2-5 and V is TRBV12-5, with 10 bases lining up with TRBD2. The sequencing input was memory CD4+ T cells from PBMCs. The subset denotes: CD45RA-negative fraction. The CDR3 sequence is CASSASGSGETQYF. The CDR3 DNA sequence: TGTGCTAGTTCGGCTAGCGGGAGTGGGGAGACCCAGTACTTC.